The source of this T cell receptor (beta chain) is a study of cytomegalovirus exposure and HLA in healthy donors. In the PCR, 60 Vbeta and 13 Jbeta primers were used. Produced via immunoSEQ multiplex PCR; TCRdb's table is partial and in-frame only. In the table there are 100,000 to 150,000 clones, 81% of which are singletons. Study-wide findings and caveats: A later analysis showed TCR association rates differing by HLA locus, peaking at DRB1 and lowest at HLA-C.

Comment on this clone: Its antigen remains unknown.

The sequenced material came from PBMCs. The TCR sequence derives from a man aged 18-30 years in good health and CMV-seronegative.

CDR3 DNA: TGTGCCAGCAGCTTAGAAGGGGATCAGCCCCAGCATTTT. It specifies CASSLEGDQPQHF. J is TRBJ1-5 and V is TRBV11-2, with a possible D match to TRBD1 (5 bases). Looked up from germline, CDR1 is SGHAT and CDR2 is FQNNGV. This CDR3 has 13 residues. The germline V and J ends were trimmed by 0 bases and 5 bases, with 5 bases remaining between them.